This T cell receptor beta chain was documented in a study of T cells after posttransplantation cyclophosphamide. Assay used: immunoSEQ multiplex PCR; TCRdb lists only in-frame clones, some missing. Observed are around 30,000 clones, no singletons, with the top ten taking approximately 3%. Study findings and constraints: Blood and skin or GI T cell repertoires showed limited TRB overlap. Donor CD8+ memory clones often dominated recipient blood repertoires at later times.

V lost 0 bases and J lost 5, with 13 bases in between. CDR1 is SGHTA and CDR2 is FQGTGA in the germline V gene. The CDR3 covers 15 residues. This clone was seen a handful of times. Its antigen remains unidentified. This clonotype originated in a woman aged 55 to 70 in good health, CMV-negative, and a related stem cell transplant donor. The sample comprised PBMCs. V gene TRBV7-3 combines with J gene TRBJ2-5; possible D gene TRBD2, 7 bases. The CDR3 loop is CASSLTGGPGETQYF. Here the CDR3 DNA reads TGTGCCAGCAGCTTAACGGGGGGGCCCGGCGAGACCCAGTACTTC.